This record concerns one T cell receptor (beta chain) sequence. The authors reverse transcribed roughly 0.5 to 1 ug RNA with random hexamers. Using its own MiXCR run on the immunoSEQ multiplex PCR reads, TCRdb lists one record per CDR3 protein. The table records roughly 200,000 distinct CDR3 sequences, under 97% of them present only once. The record originates from a study of CD8 T cells in Susac syndrome. Input material: CD4+ T cells from PBMCs. The TCR originated in a human donor with multiple sclerosis.

CDR3 DNA: TGTGCCAGTAGTGCGGCAGGGGTTCGGAATTCACCCCTCCACTTT. Its protein is CASSAAGVRNSPLHF. The chain combines TRBV19 with TRBJ1-6; D is perhaps TRBD1 (6 bases). V was cut by 5 bases and J by 7 bases, with 15 bases left in between. Germline-derived CDR1 and CDR2 are LNHDA and SQIVND (reference sequence). The CDR3 has 15 residues.